This TCR beta chain was obtained from a study of long-term antiretroviral therapy in people with HIV. Survey level was the resolution at which the v3.0 immunoSEQ assay ran. Some clones are missing from TCRdb's copy, which holds only in-frame ones; the method was immunoSEQ multiplex PCR. The sample has some 23,000 clones, approximately 76% seen once. CDR3 length equals 14 residues. Germline CDR1 SEHNR, CDR2 FQNEAQ (reference sequence). V was pared by 5 bases and J by 5 bases, with 15 bases between. The sample here was unsorted PBMCs, taken 1.1 years before starting antiretroviral therapy. The origin of this receptor is a woman aged 40 to 50 with HIV. This rearrangement joins TRBV7-9 to TRBJ2-5; D gene uncertain. The CDR3 sequence: CASSPDASGETQYF. Here the CDR3 DNA reads TGTGCCAGCAGCCCGGACGCCTCCGGGGAGACCCAGTACTTC.